A single sample is the source of the 22 T cell receptor beta chains below, sequenced in a study of blood T cell repertoires in COVID-19 (dated by TCRdb to the early 2020s). Library method: the immunoSEQ multiplex PCR assay. TCRdb retrieved this table from immuneACCESS and kept in-frame rearrangements only. Not all clones are present; in checked studies, unresolved V genes account for under half, and no reason is known for the remainder. The sample has over 100,000 clones on record, more than 75% of them singletons. 11% of the sample comes from the top ten. Sequencing was carried out using peripheral blood. These receptors were collected from a woman in her 70s with COVID-19, enrolled during active disease.

V is TRBV7-8 and J is TRBJ1-4, with D tentatively TRBD1 (6 bases). The V gene's germline CDR1 is SGHVS and CDR2 FQNEAQ. The CDR3 extends over 15 amino acids. The ends were cut back, 5 bases at V and 4 bases at J, with 14 bases in the middle. CDR3 in DNA: TGTGCCAGCAGCACACACAGGGCAATTAATGAAAAACTGTTTTTT. This translates into CASSTHRAINEKLFF.

The rearrangement links TRBV18 to TRBJ1-5, with 7 bases aligning to TRBD1. V lost 2 bases, J lost 5 bases, and 6 bases stayed unmatched. Germline lookup yields CDR1 KGHSH and CDR2 LQKENI. The CDR3 length is 15 residues. The DNA of the CDR3 is TGTGCCAGCTCACCAGGGAACAGGGGAGATCAGCCCCAGCATTTT. It yields the protein CASSPGNRGDQPQHF.

The rearrangement joins TRBV6-6 to TRBJ2-7; TRBD1 aligns across 9 bases. CDR1 is MNHNY and CDR2 is SVGAGI in the germline V gene (reference sequence). V was pared by 7 bases and J by 3 bases, with 13 bases of the junction left unmatched. This CDR3 has 16 amino acids. The CDR3, as DNA: TGTGCCAGCAATTCGGTCCCGGGACAGGGAAACTACGAGCAGTACTTC. Protein: CASNSVPGQGNYEQYF.

This clone was counted a single time. The J gene is TRBJ2-3, the V gene TRBV10-1, with 11 bases matching TRBD2. The ends lost 5 bases at V and 7 bases at J; junction bases unmatched: 8. The germline CDR1 and CDR2 sequences are WNHNN and SYGVQD (reference sequence). CDR3 length equals 15 residues. The CDR3 sequence is CASSPGLAASNTQYF. The CDR3 bases are TGCGCCAGCAGTCCGGGACTAGCGGCTAGTAATACGCAGTATTTT.

CDR3 protein: CASSVREGLGSPLHF. The CDR3 bases are TGTGCCAGCAGCGTAAGGGAGGGTCTGGGTTCACCCCTCCACTTT. J is TRBJ1-6 and V is TRBV7-2; no reliable D call. V was trimmed by 5 bases and J by 9 bases, leaving 17 bases between them. CDR3 size: 15 residues. Germline V CDR1 and CDR2: SGHTA, FQGNSA. The variable domain in full, with the rest retrieved from reference TRBV7-2 and TRBJ1-6, is GAGVSQSPSNKVTEKGKDVELRCDPISGHTALYWYRQSLGQGLEFLIYFQGNSAPDKSGLPSDRFSAERTGGSVSTLTIQRTQQEDSAVYLCASSVREGLGSPLHFGNGTRLTVT.

The chain is built from TRBV7-7 and TRBJ2-1; D possibly corresponds to TRBD1 (6 bases). The CDR3 loop spans 15 amino acids. Germline V gene data show CDR1 as SSHAT and CDR2 as FNYEAQ (reference sequence). Trimming stripped 5 bases from V and 1 base from J, with 12 bases between. The CDR3 DNA follows: TGTGCCAGCAGCATAGGGACACCGTCCTACAATGAGCAGTTCTTC. Its translation: CASSIGTPSYNEQFF.

CDR3 amino acids: CASSPAGARTDTQYF. The CDR3 nucleotides read TGTGCCAGCAGCCCAGCGGGGGCTCGGACAGATACGCAGTATTTT. The chain recombines TRBV5-6 with TRBJ2-3; 8 nucleotides match TRBD2. The CDR3 spans 15 residues. V dropped 4 bases and J dropped 3; count of bases not matched to a gene: 7. CDR1 is SGHDT, CDR2 YYEEEE, per germline.

The genes are TRBV6-6 and TRBJ1-5; 7 bases are a match to TRBD1. Germline CDR1 reads MNHNY; CDR2 reads SVGAGI (reference sequence). The CDR3 sequence is 15 residues long. J gave up 7 bases and V 7 bases, and 13 bases lay outside the gene matches. CDR3 in amino acids: CASTHRPGGLQPQHF. In nucleotides, the CDR3 is TGTGCCAGCACCCACCGCCCAGGGGGGTTACAGCCCCAGCATTTT.

The chain has TRBV28 and TRBJ1-2; possibly TRBD1 for D (5 bases). CDR1 and CDR2 from the germline V gene are MDHEN and SYDVKM. V lost 5 bases and J 4 bases, leaving 14 bases between the germline ends. This CDR3 has 14 residues. CDR3 amino acids: CASSTRPTVYGYTF. CDR3 sequence (DNA): TGTGCCAGCAGTACCCGACCGACAGTCTATGGCTACACCTTC.

This clone was seen more than once but under ten times. This chain uses TRBV3-1 (or the pseudogene TRBV3-2) with TRBJ1-5; 7 bases map to TRBD1. The CDR3 is made up of 14 amino acids. CDR1 and CDR2 (germline): LGHDT, YNNKEL (reference sequence). The trim removed 4 bases at V and 2 bases at J, leaving 2 bases unmatched. This CDR3 is CASSLGTGNQPQHF. CDR3 DNA sequence: TGTGCCAGCAGCCTTGGGACAGGCAATCAGCCCCAGCATTTT.

The gene calls are TRBV3-1 (or the pseudogene TRBV3-2) and TRBJ1-2, with 7 bases identical to TRBD1. V trimming: 4 bases; J trimming: 8 bases; junction bases outside the gene matches: 7. This CDR3 has 13 amino acids. Germline CDR1 and CDR2: LGHDT and YNNKEL (reference sequence). CDR3: CASSPRTGYGYTF. The CDR3 DNA sequence: TGTGCCAGCAGCCCCCGGACAGGTTACGGCTACACCTTC.

The chain carries TRBV5-1 and TRBJ2-7; D gene unclear. The CDR3 is 14 residues long. V was pared by 0 bases and J by 4 bases, with 11 bases between. Per the germline V gene, CDR1 is SGHRS and CDR2 is YFSETQ. In DNA, the CDR3 is TGCGCCAGCAGCTTGGGGTTCCAGGTTTACGAGCAGTACTTC. Protein sequence: CASSLGFQVYEQYF.

V gene TRBV7-8 combines with J gene TRBJ2-1; D is uncertain. V was cut by 6 bases and J by 0 bases, with 6 bases left in between. Germline loops: CDR1 SGHVS, CDR2 FQNEAQ. CDR3 size: 13 residues. The CDR3 reads CASRPGSYNEQFF. CDR3 nucleotides: TGTGCCAGCAGACCCGGCTCCTACAATGAGCAGTTCTTC.

The chain recombines TRBV11-2 with TRBJ2-7; 8 bases are a match to TRBD2. CDR1 and CDR2 from the germline V gene are SGHAT and FQNNGV. This CDR3 comprises 14 residues. After removal of 6 bases from V and 1 base from J, the junction contained 5 bases not matched to a gene. Written as DNA, the CDR3 is TGTGCCAGCAGACCCGCGGGGGGTTCCTACGAGCAGTACTTC. Its translation: CASRPAGGSYEQYF.

The chain uses TRBV18 and TRBJ1-1; TRBD1 matches 7 bases. This CDR3 has 15 residues. In germline, CDR1 is KGHSH, CDR2 LQKENI. V trimming: 2 bases; J trimming: 1 base; junction bases outside the gene matches: 4. As DNA, the CDR3 is TGTGCCAGCTCACCAATTGGGACAGAGAACACTGAAGCTTTCTTT. This sequence encodes CASSPIGTENTEAFF.

The V and J genes are TRBV19 and TRBJ2-3, with 8 nucleotides matching TRBD1. Germline V gene data show CDR1 as LNHDA and CDR2 as SQIVND (reference sequence). There are 16 residues in the CDR3. Trimming removed 5 bases from V and 3 bases from J; junction bases left unmatched: 10. The CDR3 reads CASSSTGGWLTDTQYF. The CDR3 DNA reads TGTGCCAGTAGTTCTACAGGGGGTTGGTTAACAGATACGCAGTATTTT.

This chain connects TRBV6-5 to TRBJ1-6, with 7 positions matching TRBD1. V lost 7 bases and J lost 6; bases outside the gene matches: 9. The CDR3 totals 15 residues. Germline loops: CDR1 MNHEY, CDR2 SVGAGI. In DNA, the CDR3 is TGTGCCAGCACCTTCTCTAGACAGGGTAATTCACCCCTCCACTTT. This gives the protein CASTFSRQGNSPLHF.

The chain couples TRBV19 to TRBJ1-1; possible D gene TRBD1, 5 bases. V was cut by 7 bases and J by 1 base, with 13 bases left in between. This CDR3 is 14 amino acids long. Germline-derived CDR1 and CDR2 are LNHDA and SQIVND (reference sequence). The CDR3 region is CASTTGHPNTEAFF. For the CDR3, the DNA is TGTGCCAGTACCACCGGACACCCGAACACTGAAGCTTTCTTT.

The chain has TRBV6-6 and TRBJ1-6, with D possibly matching TRBD1 (5 bases). Germline assignment: CDR1 MNHNY and CDR2 SVGAGI (reference sequence). V was pared by 6 bases and J by 14 bases, with 14 bases between. This CDR3 is 12 amino acids long. CDR3 sequence (DNA): TGTGCCAGCAGAGGAAGGGACTTCACCCTCCACTTT. This encodes CASRGRDFTLHF.

To note about this clone: The sample carries other DNA sequences with the same CDR3. The J gene is TRBJ1-5, the V gene TRBV27; D remains ambiguous. Per the germline V gene, CDR1 is MNHEY and CDR2 is SMNVEV (reference sequence). V lost 2 bases and J lost 2, with 7 bases in between. The CDR3 totals 14 residues. The DNA of the CDR3 is TGTGCCAGCAGTTTAGGCGGGGGCAATCAGCCCCAGCATTTT. It translates to CASSLGGGNQPQHF.

V usage is TRBV28 and J usage is TRBJ1-4; the D gene is possibly TRBD1 (5 bases). V lost 10 bases to trimming and J lost 7 bases, with 22 bases between them. Germline V gene lookup returns CDR1 MDHEN and CDR2 SYDVKM. This CDR3 contains 15 residues. The CDR3 DNA reads TGTGCCATCACCCCAGGCCGGGACTTTGGTGAAAAACTGTTTTTT. Translation gives CAITPGRDFGEKLFF.

The chain joins TRBV11-1 to TRBJ2-4; possible D gene TRBD1, 8 bases. Germline V CDR1 and CDR2: SGHAT, FQDESV (reference sequence). Deletions cut 3 bases from V and 7 bases from J, with 19 bases between. The CDR3 is 16 residues long. CDR3 nucleotides: TGTGCCAGCAGCTTCTCCCGGACAGGGCGGGGGAACATTCAGTACTTC. Translated, it gives CASSFSRTGRGNIQYF.